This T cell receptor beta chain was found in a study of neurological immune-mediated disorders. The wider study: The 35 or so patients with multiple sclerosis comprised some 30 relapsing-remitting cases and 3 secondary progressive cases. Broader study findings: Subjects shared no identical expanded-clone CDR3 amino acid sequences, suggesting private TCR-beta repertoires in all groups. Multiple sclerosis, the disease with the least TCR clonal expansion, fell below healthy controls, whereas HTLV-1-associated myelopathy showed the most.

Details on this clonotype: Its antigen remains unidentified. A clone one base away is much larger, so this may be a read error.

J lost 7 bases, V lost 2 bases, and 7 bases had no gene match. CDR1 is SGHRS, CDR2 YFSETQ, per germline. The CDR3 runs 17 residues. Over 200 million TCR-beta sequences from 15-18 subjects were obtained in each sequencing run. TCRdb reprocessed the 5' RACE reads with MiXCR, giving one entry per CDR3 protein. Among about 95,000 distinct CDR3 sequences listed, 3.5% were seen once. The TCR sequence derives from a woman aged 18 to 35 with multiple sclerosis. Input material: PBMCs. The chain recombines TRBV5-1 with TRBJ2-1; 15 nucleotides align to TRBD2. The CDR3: CASSLTHGTSGRNEQFF. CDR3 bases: TGCGCCAGCAGCTTAACCCACGGGACTAGCGGGAGGAATGAGCAGTTCTTC.